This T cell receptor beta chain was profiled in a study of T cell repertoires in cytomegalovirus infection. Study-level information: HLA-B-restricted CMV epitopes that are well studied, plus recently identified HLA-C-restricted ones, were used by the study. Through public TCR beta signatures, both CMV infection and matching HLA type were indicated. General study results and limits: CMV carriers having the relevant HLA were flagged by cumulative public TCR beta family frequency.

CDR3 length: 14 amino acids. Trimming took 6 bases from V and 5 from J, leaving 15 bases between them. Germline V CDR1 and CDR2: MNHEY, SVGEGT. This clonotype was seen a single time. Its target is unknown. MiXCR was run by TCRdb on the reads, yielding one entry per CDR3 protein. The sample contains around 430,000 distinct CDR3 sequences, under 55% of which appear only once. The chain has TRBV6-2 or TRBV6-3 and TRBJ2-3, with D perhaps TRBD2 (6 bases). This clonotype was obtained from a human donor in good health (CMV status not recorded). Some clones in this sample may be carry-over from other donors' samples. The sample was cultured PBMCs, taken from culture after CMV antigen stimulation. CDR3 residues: CASSRPGLVDTQYF. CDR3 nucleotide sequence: TGTGCCAGCAGCCGACCGGGACTGGTAGATACGCAGTATTTT.